These T cell receptor beta chains were read from a single sample in a study of tumor-infiltrating lymphocytes in primary liver carcinoma. MiXCR, run by TCRdb on the multiplex PCR reads, gives a single entry per CDR3 protein. The sample has tens of thousands of distinct CDR3 sequences; 75% are singletons. Sequencing was carried out using tumor-adjacent normal liver tissue. These receptor sequences come from a woman aged 25 to 39 with primary liver carcinoma and hepatitis B virus infection. The CDR3 runs from the conserved cysteine through the conserved F or W. Fields, in order: J gene, V gene, D gene, clone size, CDR3 DNA, CDR3 protein. D genes are given only for firm matches. Clone sizes are given selectively: once, few, many, or a class where the clone is expanded.

J: TRBJ2-1
V: TRBV6-5
D: TRBD2
size: NA
DNA: TGTGCCTGCAGCAACAGGGGGTTTCAGGGACTAGCGGGAGTCGCGAATGAGCAGTTCTTC
CDR3: CACSNRGFQGLAGVANEQFF

J: TRBJ2-1
V: TRBV12-5
D: TRBD2
size: many
DNA: TGTGCTAGTGCACAGACTAGCGGGGCTGACAATGAGCAGTTCTTC
CDR3: CASAQTSGADNEQFF

J: TRBJ2-5
V: TRBV12-3/TRBV12-4
D: NA
size: NA
DNA: TGTGCCAGCAGTTTTCGTACAGGGAGAACACAAGGGACCCAGTATTTC
CDR3: CASSFRTGRTQGTQYF

J: TRBJ2-1
V: TRBV4-3
D: NA
size: NA
DNA: TGCGCCAGCGGCCACACAGACTTGGTCAATGAGCAATTCTTC
CDR3: CASGHTDLVNEQFF

J: TRBJ2-6
V: TRBV29-1
D: NA
size: NA
DNA: TGCAGCGCAAGCACGCAGGGCATTGGGGCCAACGTCCTGACTTTC
CDR3: CSASTQGIGANVLTF

J: TRBJ1-6
V: TRBV6-5
D: NA
size: NA
DNA: TGTACCAGCATCTCGGGGGCAGGGCACTCACCCCTCCACTTT
CDR3: CTSISGAGHSPLHF

J: TRBJ2-2
V: TRBV6-2/TRBV6-3
D: NA
size: once
DNA: TGTGCCAGCAGTTACTCGAAACAGACCTGGGAGCTGTTTTTT
CDR3: CASSYSKQTWELFF

J: TRBJ2-2
V: TRBV19
D: NA
size: NA
DNA: TGTGCCAGTAGTACGGGGGCGGCACCCTCCGGGGAGCTGTTTTTT
CDR3: CASSTGAAPSGELFF

J: TRBJ1-3
V: TRBV20-1
D: NA
size: NA
DNA: TGCAGTGCTAGAATTGATGGCAGGGCTTTTGGTGGAAACACCATATATTTT
CDR3: CSARIDGRAFGGNTIYF

J: TRBJ1-1
V: TRBV11-3
D: NA
size: NA
DNA: TGTGCCAACAGCGAAGACGGGAACACTGAGGCTTTCTTT
CDR3: CANSEDGNTEAFF

J: TRBJ2-1
V: TRBV14
D: NA
size: NA
DNA: TGTGTCAGCAGCCAAGTTCAGGGTGAACAGTTCTTC
CDR3: CVSSQVQGEQFF

J: TRBJ2-5
V: TRBV6-2/TRBV6-3
D: NA
size: NA
DNA: TGTGCCATCAGTCACTCAACAGGTGGCGTGGGTTTAAGCGTACGGACCCAGTACTTC
CDR3: CAISHSTGGVGLSVRTQYF

J: TRBJ2-2
V: TRBV11-2
D: TRBD1
size: once
DNA: TGTGCCAGCAGCTTAGATCAGGACAGGGGGCGCCGGAGGCTGTTTTTT
CDR3: CASSLDQDRGRRRLFF

J: TRBJ1-2
V: TRBV29-1
D: NA
size: many
DNA: TGCAGCGTTGCCCCATTGGGAGGGAACACCTTC
CDR3: CSVAPLGGNTF

J: TRBJ1-1
V: TRBV12-3/TRBV12-4
D: NA
size: NA
DNA: TGTCCCAGCAGTTTAGGGGGTGGAGGCACTGAAGCTTTCTTT
CDR3: CPSSLGGGGTEAFF

J: TRBJ2-3
V: TRBV28
D: NA
size: few
DNA: TGTGCCAGCAGTTTATCACCGGGGAACACAGATACGCAGTATTTT
CDR3: CASSLSPGNTDTQYF